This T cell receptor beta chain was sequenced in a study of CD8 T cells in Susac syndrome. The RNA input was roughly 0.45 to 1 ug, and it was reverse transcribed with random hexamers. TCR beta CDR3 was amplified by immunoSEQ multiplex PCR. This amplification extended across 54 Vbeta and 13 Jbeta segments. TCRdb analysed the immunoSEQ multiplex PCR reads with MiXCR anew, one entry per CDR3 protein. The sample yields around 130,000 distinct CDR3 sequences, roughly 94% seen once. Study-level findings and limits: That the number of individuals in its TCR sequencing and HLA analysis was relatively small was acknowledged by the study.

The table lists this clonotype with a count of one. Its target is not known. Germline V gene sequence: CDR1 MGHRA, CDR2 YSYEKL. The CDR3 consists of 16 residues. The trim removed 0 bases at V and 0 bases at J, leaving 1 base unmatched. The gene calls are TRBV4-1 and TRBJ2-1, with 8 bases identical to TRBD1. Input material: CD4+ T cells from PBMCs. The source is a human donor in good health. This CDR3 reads CASSQEGTGSYNEQFF. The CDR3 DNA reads TGCGCCAGCAGCCAAGAGGGGACAGGCTCCTACAATGAGCAGTTCTTC.